This TCR beta chain was sequenced for a study of human T cells and chemical hapten exposure. Time point of the sample: patch test 1, 2 weeks after DPC sensitization. Treatment in this sample: therapeutic diphenylcyclopropenone sensitization with weekly scalp DPC. Many counts were recorded for this clonotype. Trimming shortened V by 7 bases and J by 2 bases, and 14 bases separated the two germline ends. Germline V lookup: CDR1 SQVTM, CDR2 ANQGSEA. The CDR3 sequence is 13 residues long. Via MiXCR, TCRdb re-called the RACE reads, giving one row per CDR3 protein. The sample has roughly 180,000 distinct CDR3 sequences, about 14% seen once; the top ten hold 1.5% to 2%.

The sequencing used whole blood, collected in connection with sensitization to the hapten diphenylcyclopropenone (DPC). The clonotype comes from a woman in her thirties with alopecia areata. Some clones in this sample may be carry-over from other donors' samples. The chain links TRBV29-1 to TRBJ1-1; TRBD1 is a possible D gene (5 bases). CDR3 coding DNA: TGCAGCGCCGACATCCAGGGTAACACTGAAGCTTTCTTT. This encodes CSADIQGNTEAFF.